A single sample is the source of the 20 T cell receptor beta chains below, sequenced in a study of cytomegalovirus exposure and HLA in healthy donors. It was with 60 Vbeta and 13 Jbeta primers that the PCR ran. TCRdb's copy holds only in-frame clones and misses some; the assay was immunoSEQ multiplex PCR. The sample has about 70,000 clones, approximately 90% seen once. The sample consisted of PBMCs. These receptors were collected from a woman aged 25 to 45 in good health and CMV-seronegative.

In its sample, this clone was seen a few times. The chain couples TRBV15 to TRBJ2-3; perhaps TRBD2 as D (5 bases). The V end lost 1 base, the J end lost 3 bases, and 11 bases lay between the germline ends. This CDR3 is 15 amino acids long. From germline, CDR1 is LNHNV and CDR2 YYDKDF (reference sequence). This CDR3 is CATSRVLGSTDTQYF. In nucleotides, the CDR3 is TGTGCCACCAGCAGAGTACTAGGCTCGACAGATACGCAGTATTTT.

This chain connects TRBV19 to TRBJ1-4; TRBD1 is a possible D gene (6 bases). CDR3 length equals 14 residues. The germline CDR1 and CDR2 sequences are LNHDA and SQIVND (reference sequence). V dropped 8 bases and J dropped 5 bases, with 15 bases sitting between them. As DNA, the CDR3 is TGTGCCAGTCTAAGGACAGTGACAAATGAAAAACTGTTTTTT. This gives the protein CASLRTVTNEKLFF.

The rearrangement links TRBV7-9 to TRBJ1-1, with a tentative D call TRBD1 (5 bases). Trimming took off 5 bases at V and 4 bases at J, with 14 bases between the two ends. The CDR3 contains 14 residues. Germline V gene data show CDR1 as SEHNR and CDR2 as FQNEAQ (reference sequence). The CDR3 coding sequence is TGTGCCAGCAGCCCTGACAGTCGGATCACTGAAGCTTTCTTT. Encoded protein: CASSPDSRITEAFF.

The chain combines TRBV5-8 with TRBJ2-3, with D tentatively TRBD1 (6 bases). Looked up from germline, CDR1 is SGHTS and CDR2 is YDEGEE. The CDR3 covers 16 residues. V was clipped by 3 bases and J by 3 bases, with 17 bases between them. The CDR3 sequence: CASSSGQGPVTDTQYF. Written as DNA, the CDR3 is TGTGCCAGCAGCTCAGGCCAGGGGCCGGTAACAGATACGCAGTATTTT.

As to this clone: Its ends do not fully match the called genes, so a read error is possible. The chain is built from TRBV28 and TRBJ1-2; TRBD1 matches 9 bases. Germline V gives CDR1 MDHEN, CDR2 SYDVKM. The CDR3 spans 15 residues. For the CDR3, the DNA is TGTGCCAGCAGCTTATCCGGGACAGGGAACTATGGCTACACCTTC. Protein product: CASSLSGTGNYGYTF.

The gene calls are TRBV6-1 and TRBJ2-1; TRBD1 is a possible D gene (6 bases). CDR3 length: 14 residues. Germline values: CDR1 MNHNS, CDR2 SASEGT. The V end was cut by 2 bases, the J end by 3 bases, with 8 bases between. CDR3: CASSEYRDYNEQFF. CDR3 coding DNA: TGTGCCAGCAGTGAATACAGGGACTACAATGAGCAGTTCTTC.

This clone appeared a few times. The chain recombines TRBV28 with TRBJ1-1; perhaps TRBD1 as D (6 bases). CDR1 MDHEN and CDR2 SYDVKM come from the germline V gene. The germline V and J ends were trimmed by 6 bases and 6 bases, with 17 bases remaining between them. The CDR3 runs 14 residues. CDR3 coding DNA: TGTGCCAGCAGCCCCAGGACAGTTGTCCCTGAAGCTTTCTTT. This gives the protein CASSPRTVVPEAFF.

The chain employs TRBV7-2 and TRBJ2-5; D may be TRBD2 (5 bases). The last part of the DNA fits TRBJ2-7 better; the J call may be wrong. This CDR3 is built from 15 residues. Germline CDR1 SGHTA, CDR2 FQGNSA. The DNA for the CDR3 is TGTGCCAGCAGCTTCCCGGGGTTTAGCTCCTACGAGCAGTACTTC. As protein: CASSFPGFSSYEQYF.

The chain employs TRBV29-1 and TRBJ2-1, with 7 positions matching TRBD1. CDR1 is SQVTM and CDR2 is ANQGSEA in the germline V gene. V lost 6 bases, J lost 4 bases, and 15 bases stayed unmatched. This CDR3 is 16 amino acids long. CDR3: CSVSGTRTGVYNEQFF. The DNA of the CDR3 is TGCAGCGTGTCGGGGACCAGGACAGGTGTATACAATGAGCAGTTCTTC.

This chain links TRBV7-3 with TRBJ2-5; 9 bases agree with TRBD2. This CDR3 has 14 amino acids. The V segment lost 2 bases and the J segment 5 bases; nucleotides outside the gene matches: 3. Germline CDR1 is SGHTA and CDR2 is FQGTGA. This CDR3 is CASSLGGRAETQYF. DNA for the CDR3: TGTGCCAGCAGCTTAGGCGGGAGGGCGGAGACCCAGTACTTC.

The chain couples TRBV7-3 to TRBJ2-1, with a weak D call TRBD2 (5 bases). Trimming pared 1 base from V and 8 bases from J, leaving 12 bases between. Germline loops: CDR1 SGHTA, CDR2 FQGTGA. The CDR3 spans 14 residues. CDR3 DNA sequence: TGTGCCAGCAGCTTAAGACGGGGAGAAGATGAGCAGTTCTTC. Protein sequence: CASSLRRGEDEQFF.

The V gene is TRBV7-9, the J gene TRBJ1-4, with 7 bases lining up with TRBD1. In germline, CDR1 is SEHNR, CDR2 FQNEAQ (reference sequence). J gave up 3 bases and V 3 bases, and 4 bases lay outside the gene matches. CDR3 size: 15 residues. The CDR3 nucleotides are TGTGCCAGCAGCTTCACAGGGGACGCTAATGAAAAACTGTTTTTT. This translates into CASSFTGDANEKLFF. Filled out from reference TRBV7-9 and TRBJ1-4, the complete variable domain reads DTGVSQNPRHKITKRGQNVTFRCDPISEHNRLYWYRQTLGQGPEFLTYFQNEAQLEKSRLLSDRFSAERPKGSFSTLEIQRTEQGDSAMYLCASSFTGDANEKLFFGSGTQLSVL.

V and J are TRBV27 and TRBJ2-1; maybe TRBD2 (6 bases). Trimming took 2 bases from V and 3 from J, leaving 11 bases between them. Germline CDR1 reads MNHEY; CDR2 reads SMNVEV (reference sequence). CDR3 length: 15 residues. CDR3 DNA: TGTGCCAGCAGTTTAGCGGGGAACTTCTACAATGAGCAGTTCTTC. Protein product: CASSLAGNFYNEQFF.

The rearrangement links TRBV4-3 to TRBJ2-1, with 7 bases fitting TRBD1. The CDR3 is 16 residues long. Germline CDR1 and CDR2: LGHNA and YSLEER. V shed 0 bases and J 0 bases; nucleotides not matched to a gene: 2. The CDR3 DNA follows: TGCGCCAGCAGCCAAGACCCAGGGGGCTCCTACAATGAGCAGTTCTTC. Protein: CASSQDPGGSYNEQFF.

This clone was recorded only once. The chain is built from TRBV19 and TRBJ1-2; D is possibly TRBD1 (5 bases). The germline CDR1 and CDR2 sequences are LNHDA and SQIVND (reference sequence). V gave up 2 bases and J gave up 2 bases, with 9 bases separating them. The CDR3 is made up of 14 amino acids. CDR3 sequence: CASSISGKNYGYTF. The CDR3 DNA follows: TGTGCCAGTAGTATATCAGGGAAAAACTATGGCTACACCTTC.

This clone has only one observation. The rearrangement uses TRBV6-1 and TRBJ2-5, with 8 nucleotides matching TRBD1. V dropped 4 bases and J dropped 10; count of bases not matched to a gene: 2. CDR3 length: 11 residues. Germline V gene sequence: CDR1 MNHNS, CDR2 SASEGT. CDR3 nucleotide sequence: TGTGCCAGCAGTGGACAGGGGAGCCAGTACTTC. Amino acids: CASSGQGSQYF.

V and J are TRBV5-6 and TRBJ1-4; 7 nucleotides line up with TRBD1. The CDR3 length is 16 residues. The junction had 9 bases not matched to a gene; V was cut back by 4 bases and J by 3 bases. Germline V lookup: CDR1 SGHDT, CDR2 YYEEEE. In DNA form, the CDR3 reads TGTGCCAGCAGCCTGACAGGGCTCAGCTCTAATGAAAAACTGTTTTTT. It is translated as CASSLTGLSSNEKLFF.

V gene TRBV6-1 combines with J gene TRBJ1-2; 9 bases align to TRBD1. Germline V gives CDR1 MNHNS, CDR2 SASEGT. The CDR3 runs 14 residues. V was clipped by 2 bases and J by 9 bases; unmatched bases: 7. CDR3 nucleotide sequence: TGTGCCAGCAGTGAATATGGGGGGACAGGGAGCTACACCTTC. The encoded protein is CASSEYGGTGSYTF.

V is TRBV5-4 and J is TRBJ2-3; TRBD2 matches at 10 bases. The germline V gene encodes CDR1 SGHNT and CDR2 YYREEE (reference sequence). The length of the CDR3 is 18 residues. The junction had 16 bases not matched to a gene; V was cut back by 4 bases and J by 5 bases. CDR3 protein: CASSPRASGSVSEDTQYF. The CDR3 DNA is TGTGCCAGCAGCCCTCGGGCTAGCGGGAGTGTTTCGGAAGATACGCAGTATTTT.

This clone occurred once. This chain joins TRBV19 and TRBJ1-2, with 8 bases that match TRBD1. This CDR3 spans 14 amino acids. The J segment lost 7 bases and the V segment lost 6 bases, leaving 10 bases of the junction unmatched. The V gene's germline CDR1 is LNHDA and CDR2 SQIVND (reference sequence). The CDR3 loop is CASSNRGQDVGYTF. For the CDR3, the DNA is TGTGCCAGTAGCAACCGGGGACAGGATGTTGGCTACACCTTC.